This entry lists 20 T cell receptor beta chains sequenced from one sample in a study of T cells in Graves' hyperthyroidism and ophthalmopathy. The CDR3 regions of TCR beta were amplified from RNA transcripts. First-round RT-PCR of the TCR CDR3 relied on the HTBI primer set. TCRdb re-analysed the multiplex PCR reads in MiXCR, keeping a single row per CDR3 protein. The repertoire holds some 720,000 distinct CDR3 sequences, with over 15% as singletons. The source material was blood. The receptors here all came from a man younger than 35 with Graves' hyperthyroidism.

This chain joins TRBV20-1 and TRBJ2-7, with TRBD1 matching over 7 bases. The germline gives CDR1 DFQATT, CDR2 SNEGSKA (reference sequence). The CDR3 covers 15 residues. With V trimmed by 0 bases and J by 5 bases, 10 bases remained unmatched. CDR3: CSARETQGVDHEQYF. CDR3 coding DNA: TGCAGTGCTAGAGAAACTCAGGGGGTCGACCACGAGCAGTACTTC.

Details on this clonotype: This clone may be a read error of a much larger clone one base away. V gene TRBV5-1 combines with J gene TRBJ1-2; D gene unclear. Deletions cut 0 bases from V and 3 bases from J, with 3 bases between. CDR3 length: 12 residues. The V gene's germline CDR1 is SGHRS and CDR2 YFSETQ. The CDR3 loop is CASSLDYYGYTF. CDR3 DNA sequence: TGCGCCAGCAGCTTGGATTACTATGGCTACACCTTC. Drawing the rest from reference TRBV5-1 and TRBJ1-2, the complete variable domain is KAGVTQTPRYLIKTRGQQVTLSCSPISGHRSVSWYQQTPGQGLQFLFEYFSETQRNKGNFPGRFSGRQFSNSRSEMNVSTLELGDSALYLCASSLDYYGYTFGSGTRLTVV.

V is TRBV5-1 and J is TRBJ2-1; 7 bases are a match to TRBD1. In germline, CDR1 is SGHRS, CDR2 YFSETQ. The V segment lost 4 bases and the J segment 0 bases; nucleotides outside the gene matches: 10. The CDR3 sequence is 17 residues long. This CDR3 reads CASSPQITGASYNEQFF. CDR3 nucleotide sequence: TGCGCCAGCAGCCCACAGATCACAGGGGCCTCCTACAATGAGCAGTTCTTC.

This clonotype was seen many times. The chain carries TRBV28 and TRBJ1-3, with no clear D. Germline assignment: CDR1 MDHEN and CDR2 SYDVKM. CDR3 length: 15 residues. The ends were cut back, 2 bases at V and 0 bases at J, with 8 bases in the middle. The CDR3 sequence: CASSLGVSSGNTIYF. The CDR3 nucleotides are TGTGCCAGCAGTTTAGGAGTTAGCTCTGGAAACACCATATATTTT.

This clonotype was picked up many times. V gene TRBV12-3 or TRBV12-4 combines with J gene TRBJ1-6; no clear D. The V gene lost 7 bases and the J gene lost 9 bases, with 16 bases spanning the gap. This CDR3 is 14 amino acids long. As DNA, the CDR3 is TGTGCCAGCACCTTAGCGTTGGGTCCTTCACCCCTCCACTTT. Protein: CASTLALGPSPLHF.

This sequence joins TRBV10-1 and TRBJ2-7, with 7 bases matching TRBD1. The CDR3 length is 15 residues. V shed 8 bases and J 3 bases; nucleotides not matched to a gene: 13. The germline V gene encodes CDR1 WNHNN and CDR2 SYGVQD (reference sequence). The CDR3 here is CASLVLEGASYEQYF. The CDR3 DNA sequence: TGCGCCAGCCTGGTATTAGAGGGGGCGAGCTACGAGCAGTACTTC.

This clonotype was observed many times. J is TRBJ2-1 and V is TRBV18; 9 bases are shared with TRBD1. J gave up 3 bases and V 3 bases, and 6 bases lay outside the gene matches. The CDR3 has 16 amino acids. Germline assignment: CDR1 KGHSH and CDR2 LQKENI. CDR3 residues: CASSPPGTGIYNEQFF. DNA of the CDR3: TGTGCCAGCTCACCCCCCGGGACAGGGATCTACAATGAGCAGTTCTTC.

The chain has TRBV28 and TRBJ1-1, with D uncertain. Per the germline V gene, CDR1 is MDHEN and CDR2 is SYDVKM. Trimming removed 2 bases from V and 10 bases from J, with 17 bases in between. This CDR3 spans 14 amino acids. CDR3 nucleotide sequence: TGTGCCAGCAGTTTACCCGAACGGGCGGGTTTAGCTTTCTTT. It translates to CASSLPERAGLAFF. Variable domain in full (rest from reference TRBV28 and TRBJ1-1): DVKVTQSSRYLVKRTGEKVFLECVQDMDHENMFWYRQDPGLGLRLIYFSYDVKMKEKGDIPEGYSVSREKKERFSLILESASTNQTSMYLCASSLPERAGLAFFGQGTRLTVV.

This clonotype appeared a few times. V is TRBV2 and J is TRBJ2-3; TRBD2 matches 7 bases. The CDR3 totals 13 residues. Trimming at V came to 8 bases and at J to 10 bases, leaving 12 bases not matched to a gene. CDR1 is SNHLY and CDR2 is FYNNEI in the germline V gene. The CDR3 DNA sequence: TGTGCCAGCTTCGAGGGAGGGGCAGGGCCGCAGTATTTT. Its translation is CASFEGGAGPQYF.

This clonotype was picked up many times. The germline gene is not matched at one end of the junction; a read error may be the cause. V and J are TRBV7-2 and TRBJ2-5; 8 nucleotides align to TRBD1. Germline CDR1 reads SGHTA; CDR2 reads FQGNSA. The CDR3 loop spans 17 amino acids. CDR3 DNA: TGTGCCACCAGCGGCAGGGGGCGCGGAGGATACCAAGAGACCCAGTACTTC. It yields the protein CATSGRGRGGYQETQYF.

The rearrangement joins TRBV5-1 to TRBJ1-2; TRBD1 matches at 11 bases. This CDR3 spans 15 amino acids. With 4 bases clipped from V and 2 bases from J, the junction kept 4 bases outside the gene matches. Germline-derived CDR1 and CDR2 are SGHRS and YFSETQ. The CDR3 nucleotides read TGCGCCAGCAGCCCGGGGGACAGGGGGAACTATGGCTACACCTTC. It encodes CASSPGDRGNYGYTF.

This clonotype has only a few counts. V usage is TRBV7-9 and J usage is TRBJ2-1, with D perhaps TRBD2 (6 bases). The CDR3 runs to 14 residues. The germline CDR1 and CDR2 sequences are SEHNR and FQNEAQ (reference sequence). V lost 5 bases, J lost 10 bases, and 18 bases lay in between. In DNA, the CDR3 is TGTGCCAGCAGCCCCCAGTTAGCGGACCCGGAGCAGTTCTTC. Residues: CASSPQLADPEQFF.

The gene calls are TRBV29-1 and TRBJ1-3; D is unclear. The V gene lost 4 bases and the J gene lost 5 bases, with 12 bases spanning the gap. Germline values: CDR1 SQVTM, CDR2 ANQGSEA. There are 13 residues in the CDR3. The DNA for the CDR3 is TGCAGCGTTGTTTCAGGAACTAGAAACACCATATATTTT. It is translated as CSVVSGTRNTIYF.

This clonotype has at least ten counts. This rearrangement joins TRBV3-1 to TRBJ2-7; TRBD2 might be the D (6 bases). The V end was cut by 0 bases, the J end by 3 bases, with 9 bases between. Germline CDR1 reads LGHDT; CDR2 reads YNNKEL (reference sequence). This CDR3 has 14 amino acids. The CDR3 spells CASSQEWGGYEQYF. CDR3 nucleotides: TGTGCCAGCAGCCAAGAGTGGGGAGGCTACGAGCAGTACTTC.

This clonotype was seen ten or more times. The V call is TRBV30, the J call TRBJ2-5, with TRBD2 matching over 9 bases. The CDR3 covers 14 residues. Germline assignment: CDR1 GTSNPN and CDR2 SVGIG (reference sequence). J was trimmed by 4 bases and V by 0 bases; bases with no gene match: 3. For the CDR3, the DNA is TGTGCCTGGAGTGTCGCTAGCGGGATAGAGACCCAGTACTTC. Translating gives CAWSVASGIETQYF.

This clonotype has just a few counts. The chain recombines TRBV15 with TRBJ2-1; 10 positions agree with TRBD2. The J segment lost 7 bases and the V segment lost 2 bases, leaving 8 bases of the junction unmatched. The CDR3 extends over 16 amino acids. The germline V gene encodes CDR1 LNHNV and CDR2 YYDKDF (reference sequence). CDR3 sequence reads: CATSRRSGRASNEQFF. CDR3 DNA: TGTGCCACCAGCAGAAGGAGCGGGAGGGCCTCAAATGAGCAGTTCTTC.

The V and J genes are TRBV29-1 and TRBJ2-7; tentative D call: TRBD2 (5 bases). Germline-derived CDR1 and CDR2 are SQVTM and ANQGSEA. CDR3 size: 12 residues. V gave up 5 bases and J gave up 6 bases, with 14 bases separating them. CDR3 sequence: CSVRAGFSEQYF. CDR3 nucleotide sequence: TGCAGCGTTAGGGCGGGTTTCAGCGAGCAGTACTTC.

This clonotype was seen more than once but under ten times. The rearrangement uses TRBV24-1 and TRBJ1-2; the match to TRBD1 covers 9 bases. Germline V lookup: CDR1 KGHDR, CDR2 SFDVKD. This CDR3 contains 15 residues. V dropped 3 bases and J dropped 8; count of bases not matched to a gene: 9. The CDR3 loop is CATSDPRQGGWGYTF. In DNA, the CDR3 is TGTGCCACCAGTGATCCCAGACAGGGGGGCTGGGGCTACACCTTC.

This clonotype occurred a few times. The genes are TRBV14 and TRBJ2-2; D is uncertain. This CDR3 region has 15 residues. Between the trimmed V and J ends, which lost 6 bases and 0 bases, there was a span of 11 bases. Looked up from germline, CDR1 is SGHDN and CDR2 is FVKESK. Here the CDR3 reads CASRVSVANTGELFF. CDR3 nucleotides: TGTGCCAGCAGGGTATCCGTAGCGAACACCGGGGAGCTGTTTTTT.

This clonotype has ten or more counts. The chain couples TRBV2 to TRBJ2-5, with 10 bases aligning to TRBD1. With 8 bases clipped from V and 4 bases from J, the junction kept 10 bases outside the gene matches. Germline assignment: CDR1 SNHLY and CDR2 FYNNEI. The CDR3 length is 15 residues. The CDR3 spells CASVGDRGAGETQYF. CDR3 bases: TGTGCCAGCGTGGGGGACAGGGGCGCGGGAGAGACCCAGTACTTC.